Included here is one T cell receptor beta chain sequence, with context. Some clones are missing from TCRdb's copy, which holds only in-frame ones; the method was immunoSEQ multiplex PCR. The sample consists of approximately 9,400 clones, about 70% of them appearing once. The tumor samples were collected prior to definitive surgery or chemotherapy. V lost 5 bases and J lost 7, with 15 bases in between. CDR3 length: 14 amino acids. Germline V CDR1 and CDR2: SGHTA, FQGTGA. The data stem from a study of high-grade serous ovarian cancer treatment subgroups. The wider study: Each sample yielded on average roughly 8,200 unique TCR beta rearrangements from approximately 13,000 reads.

The sequenced material came from tumor tissue. The gene calls are TRBV7-3 and TRBJ2-1, with D maybe TRBD2 (6 bases). The sequence was obtained from a human donor with high-grade serous ovarian cancer. CDR3 sequence reads: CASSGGRGRNEQFF. In nucleotides, the CDR3 is TGTGCCAGCAGCGGAGGTCGGGGGAGAAATGAGCAGTTCTTC.